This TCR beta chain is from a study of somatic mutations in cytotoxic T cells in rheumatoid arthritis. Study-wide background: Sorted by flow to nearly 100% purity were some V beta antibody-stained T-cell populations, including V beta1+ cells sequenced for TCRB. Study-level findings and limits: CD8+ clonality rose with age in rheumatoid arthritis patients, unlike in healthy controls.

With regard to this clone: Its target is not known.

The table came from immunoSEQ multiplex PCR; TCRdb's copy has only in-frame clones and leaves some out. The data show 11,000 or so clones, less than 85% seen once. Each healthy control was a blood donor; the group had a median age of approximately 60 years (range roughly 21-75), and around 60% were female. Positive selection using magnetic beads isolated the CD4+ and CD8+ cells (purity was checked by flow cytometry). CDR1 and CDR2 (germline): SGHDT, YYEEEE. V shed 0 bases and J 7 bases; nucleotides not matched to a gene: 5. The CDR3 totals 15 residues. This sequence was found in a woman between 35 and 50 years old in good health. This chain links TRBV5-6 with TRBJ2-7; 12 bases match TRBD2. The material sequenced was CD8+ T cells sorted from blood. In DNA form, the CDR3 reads TGTGCCAGCAGCTTGGAGACTAGCGGGAGTGGGGAGCAGTACTTC. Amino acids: CASSLETSGSGEQYF. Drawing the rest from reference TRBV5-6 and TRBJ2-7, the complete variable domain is DAGVTQSPTHLIKTRGQQVTLRCSPKSGHDTVSWYQQALGQGPQFIFQYYEEEERQRGNFPDRFSGHQFPNYSSELNVNALLLGDSALYLCASSLETSGSGEQYFGPGTRLTVT.